This T cell receptor (beta chain) comes out of a study of shared clonotypes between healthy human individuals. Study outcomes and limitations: Despite large depth, rarefaction showed incomplete sorted-subset sequencing. Clonotypes shared by all four sorted-subset donors had higher generation probabilities than non-shared clonotypes.

This table comes from immunoSEQ multiplex PCR, and its TCRdb copy is limited to in-frame clones, with some not included. The sample lists 1.5 million to 2.5 million clones, over 85% occurring once. Trimming pared 5 bases from V and 3 bases from J, leaving 11 bases between. The germline CDR1 and CDR2 sequences are SGHTA and FQGNSA. The CDR3 spans 13 residues. A word on this clone: Antigen: not known. Additional DNA sequences in this sample encode the identical CDR3.

Naive CD8 cells comprised CD45RO-negative, CCR7-positively selected cells, excluding terminally differentiated effector memory CD45RA+ cells. Every donor, a Caucasian adult, lived in Nashville, Tennessee. This TCR was recovered from a man aged 18 to 30 in good health. This chain joins TRBV7-2 and TRBJ2-7; TRBD1 is a possible D gene (6 bases). What was sequenced was naive CD8+ T cells sorted from blood. CDR3 DNA: TGTGCCAGCAGCCCAGCGGACAGCTACGAGCAGTACTTC. It yields the protein CASSPADSYEQYF. Complete variable domain (other parts from reference TRBV7-2 and TRBJ2-7): GAGVSQSPSNKVTEKGKDVELRCDPISGHTALYWYRQSLGQGLEFLIYFQGNSAPDKSGLPSDRFSAERTGGSVSTLTIQRTQQEDSAVYLCASSPADSYEQYFGPGTRLTVT.